What follows are 3 T cell receptor beta chains derived from one specimen sequenced in a study of identical twins (dated by TCRdb to 2015 to 2016). Library creation used 5' RACE. TCRdb records Illumina HiSeq 2000 as the sequencer. TCRdb applied fastp at Q25 and MiXCR to the public reads, then kept only in-frame beta chains. Each entry merges the rows of one CDR3 protein and shows their most common DNA and genes. This sample lists 100,000 or so distinct CDR3 sequences; about 6.1% were detected once. The top ten hold about 12% of the sample. The sample was memory T cells sorted from blood. The cell subset or site label here, explained by the study, means: CD45RO+ enriched T cells. The receptors come from a woman in her forties or fifties in good health.

This clonotype was seen many times. V and J are TRBV11-2 and TRBJ2-3; 8 bases map to TRBD2. The CDR3 extends over 16 amino acids. The germline V gene has CDR1 SGHAT and CDR2 FQNNGV. J was trimmed by 0 bases and V by 5 bases; bases with no gene match: 7. The CDR3 DNA reads as TGTGCCAGCAGCCCCGGGACTAGGCCTAGCACAGATACGCAGTATTTT. It translates to CASSPGTRPSTDTQYF. Complete variable domain (other parts from reference TRBV11-2 and TRBJ2-3): EAGVAQSPRYKIIEKRQSVAFWCNPISGHATLYWYQQILGQGPKLLIQFQNNGVVDDSQLPKDRFSAERLKGVDSTLKIQPAKLEDSAVYLCASSPGTRPSTDTQYFGPGTRLTVL.

V gene TRBV11-2 combines with J gene TRBJ1-1; TRBD1 might be the D (5 bases). V gave up 1 base and J gave up 2 bases, with 11 bases separating them. Germline V gives CDR1 SGHAT, CDR2 FQNNGV. This CDR3 is 15 amino acids long. This CDR3 reads CASSLGTLTNTEAFF. In DNA, the CDR3 is TGTGCCAGCAGCTTAGGGACACTCACTAACACTGAAGCTTTCTTT. Drawing the rest from reference TRBV11-2 and TRBJ1-1, the complete variable domain is EAGVAQSPRYKIIEKRQSVAFWCNPISGHATLYWYQQILGQGPKLLIQFQNNGVVDDSQLPKDRFSAERLKGVDSTLKIQPAKLEDSAVYLCASSLGTLTNTEAFFGQGTRLTVV.

Written as DNA, the CDR3 is TGTGCCAGCAGTGAAATAGGGGTTTTAGGTGAAGATACGCAGTATTTT. This sequence encodes CASSEIGVLGEDTQYF. The genes are TRBV6-1 and TRBJ2-3; possibly TRBD1 for D (5 bases). V was shortened by 2 bases and J by 5 bases, with 17 bases between the two germline ends. The CDR3 loop spans 16 amino acids. The germline CDR1 and CDR2 sequences are MNHNS and SASEGT.